Here is one T cell receptor beta chain with its context. This sample stems from a study of T cell changes during pregnancy in multiple sclerosis. Clones were sequenced by immunoSEQ multiplex PCR, and TCRdb holds only the in-frame ones, with some missing. In the table there are about 50,000 clones, roughly nine tenths of which are singletons. Specimen: CD8+ T cells from peripheral blood mononuclear cells, collected after pregnancy. The TCR comes from a female donor with multiple sclerosis, enrolled in a pregnancy study.

The chain's CDR3 is CASSEDLGLSQPQHF. As DNA, the CDR3 is TGTGCCAGCAGTGAAGATTTGGGGCTTAGTCAGCCCCAGCATTTT. The chain carries TRBV6-1 and TRBJ1-5, with a possible D match to TRBD1 (5 bases). The CDR3 runs to 15 residues. Germline loops: CDR1 MNHNS, CDR2 SASEGT. The germline V and J ends were trimmed by 1 base and 6 bases, with 13 bases remaining between them.